These 31 T cell receptor beta chains came from one sample sequenced in a study of blood T cells in healthy people across ages. Alongside a J-beta primer mix, a sample-barcoded 5' primer served in a second PCR lasting roughly 7 to 11 cycles. TCRdb re-analysed the 5' RACE reads in MiXCR, keeping a single row per CDR3 protein. The sample yields about 900,000 distinct CDR3 sequences, around 62% seen once. The sequenced sample consisted of blood. These receptors all come from a man in his thirties or forties in good health.

The chain joins TRBV20-1 to TRBJ2-5; no firm D call. This CDR3 spans 12 amino acids. The V end lost 2 bases, the J end lost 3 bases, and 7 bases lay between the germline ends. Germline values: CDR1 DFQATT, CDR2 SNEGSKA (reference sequence). The CDR3 DNA sequence: TGCAGTGCTAGACCACATGAAGAGACCCAGTACTTC. Translated, it gives CSARPHEETQYF.

The chain combines TRBV20-1 with TRBJ2-3; 7 bases match TRBD1. Germline V gene data show CDR1 as DFQATT and CDR2 as SNEGSKA (reference sequence). V trimming: 1 base; J trimming: 5 bases; junction bases outside the gene matches: 6. The CDR3 is 14 amino acids. The CDR3, as DNA: TGCAGTGCTAGAGCCGAACAGGGGATAGATACGCAGTATTTT. This codes for CSARAEQGIDTQYF.

The chain uses TRBV29-1 and TRBJ2-1; D could derive from TRBD1 or TRBD2 (5 bases each). CDR1 is SQVTM and CDR2 is ANQGSEA in the germline V gene. V lost 1 base, J lost 10 bases, and 11 bases lay in between. The CDR3 has 12 amino acids. DNA for the CDR3: TGCAGCGTTGAAGGGGGGACCAAGGAGCAGTTCTTC. The encoded protein is CSVEGGTKEQFF.

V and J are TRBV12-3 or TRBV12-4 and TRBJ2-5; a weak D match, TRBD2 (6 bases). This CDR3 is built from 15 residues. The V end lost 6 bases, the J end lost 1 base, and 15 bases lay between the germline ends. DNA for the CDR3: TGTGCCAGCAGACGAGCGGCGCGGGGCCAAGAGACCCAGTACTTC. Translated: CASRRAARGQETQYF.

V gene TRBV2 combines with J gene TRBJ2-1, with no clear D. Germline V gives CDR1 SNHLY, CDR2 FYNNEI. The CDR3 length is 12 residues. Trimming stripped 11 bases from V and 4 bases from J, with 12 bases between. CDR3 sequence: CAGRAEYNEQFF. In DNA form, the CDR3 reads TGTGCCGGACGGGCGGAGTACAATGAGCAGTTCTTC.

The V call is TRBV12-3 or TRBV12-4, the J call TRBJ1-1; 9 bases are a match to TRBD1. This CDR3 comprises 13 residues. The ends lost 7 bases at V and 3 bases at J; junction bases unmatched: 3. DNA for the CDR3: TGTGCCAGCACCTGGGACAGGGACACTGAAGCTTTCTTT. It specifies CASTWDRDTEAFF.

Concerning this clonotype itself: A read error may explain this, as a much larger clone is one base away. This chain connects TRBV24-1 to TRBJ2-6, with a possible D match to TRBD1 (6 bases). Per germline, CDR1 KGHDR and CDR2 SFDVKD. This CDR3 is built from 18 residues. Between the trimmed V and J ends, which lost 3 bases and 0 bases, there was a span of 14 bases. CDR3 residues: CATSDPDRPDSGANVLTF. Here the CDR3 DNA reads TGTGCCACCAGTGATCCTGACAGGCCCGACTCTGGGGCCAACGTCCTGACTTTC.

This sequence joins TRBV14 and TRBJ2-7; D uncertain. The CDR3 has 13 residues. Germline values: CDR1 SGHDN, CDR2 FVKESK. Trimming took 2 bases from V and 4 from J, leaving 9 bases between them. CDR3 sequence: CASSQFINYEQYF. The CDR3, as DNA: TGTGCCAGCAGCCAATTCATCAATTACGAGCAGTACTTC.

In its sample, this clonotype was seen once. The V gene is TRBV6-5, the J gene TRBJ2-7; D might be TRBD2 (6 bases). The germline gives CDR1 MNHEY, CDR2 SVGAGI. This CDR3 contains 13 residues. Trimming left V 2 bases short and J 3 bases short, with 8 bases between. The CDR3: CASSYGTYYEQYF. DNA for the CDR3: TGTGCCAGCAGTTACGGGACTTACTACGAGCAGTACTTC.

The chain combines TRBV2 with TRBJ1-5, with 9 bases fitting TRBD1. The CDR3 length is 15 residues. V was pared by 7 bases and J by 4 bases, with 8 bases of the junction left unmatched. CDR1 is SNHLY, CDR2 FYNNEI, per germline. In DNA form, the CDR3 reads TGTGCCAGCACTAGGGACAGGGCATTAAATCAGCCCCAGCATTTT. Its protein product is CASTRDRALNQPQHF. Filled out from reference TRBV2 and TRBJ1-5, the complete variable domain reads EPEVTQTPSHQVTQMGQEVILRCVPISNHLYFYWYRQILGQKVEFLVSFYNNEISEKSEIFDDQFSVERPDGSNFTLKIRSTKLEDSAMYFCASTRDRALNQPQHFGDGTRLSIL.

This clonotype was detected a few times. The chain is built from TRBV24-1 and TRBJ2-5; tentatively, D is TRBD1 or TRBD2 (6 bases each). The V gene lost 9 bases and the J gene lost 0 bases, with 16 bases spanning the gap. The germline V gene has CDR1 KGHDR and CDR2 SFDVKD. This CDR3 comprises 15 residues. CDR3 sequence reads: CATGRTDDYQETQYF. CDR3 coding DNA: TGTGCCACCGGGAGGACAGACGATTACCAAGAGACCCAGTACTTC.

A word on this clonotype: Just one base apart from a much larger clone, this may be a read error. The chain combines TRBV25-1 with TRBJ1-6; no firm D call. CDR1 is MGHDK, CDR2 SYGVNS, per germline. The CDR3 loop spans 14 amino acids. V was clipped by 4 bases and J by 4 bases, with 8 bases between them. CDR3 sequence: CASSVAQYNSPLHF. The DNA for the CDR3 is TGTGCCAGCAGTGTCGCGCAATATAATTCACCCCTCCACTTT. Based on the CDR3 plus reference TRBV25-1 and TRBJ1-6, the full variable domain is EADIYQTPRYLVIGTGKKITLECSQTMGHDKMYWYQQDPGMELHLIHYSYGVNSTEKGDLSSESTVSRIRTEHFPLTLESARPSHTSQYLCASSVAQYNSPLHFGNGTRLTVT.

The genes are TRBV6-1 and TRBJ2-3; D uncertain. CDR3 length equals 12 residues. CDR1 is MNHNS and CDR2 is SASEGT in the germline V gene. The V end lost 3 bases, the J end lost 7 bases, and 8 bases lay between the germline ends. The CDR3 sequence: CASSEDRHTQYF. In DNA, the CDR3 is TGTGCCAGCAGTGAGGACCGGCATACGCAGTATTTT.

This chain connects TRBV29-1 to TRBJ2-1, with 9 positions matching TRBD1. This CDR3 is built from 13 residues. V lost 3 bases, J lost 6 bases, and 3 bases stayed unmatched. Germline V gives CDR1 SQVTM, CDR2 ANQGSEA. The DNA for the CDR3 is TGCAGCGTTGAGACAGGGGGGTCCAATGAGCAGTTCTTC. This translates into CSVETGGSNEQFF.

This chain connects TRBV7-2 to TRBJ2-5; weak D call: TRBD1 (5 bases). The germline V gene encodes CDR1 SGHTA and CDR2 FQGNSA. Trimming left V 0 bases short and J 11 bases short, with 22 bases between. This CDR3 spans 16 amino acids. The CDR3 spells CASSLAGQGGRNEQYF. The CDR3 nucleotides are TGTGCCAGCAGCTTAGCTGGGCAGGGCGGTAGGAATGAGCAGTACTTC.

This clonotype has more than one count but fewer than ten. The V call is TRBV11-1, the J call TRBJ1-2; 11 bases are a match to TRBD1. V lost 2 bases, J lost 8 bases, and 4 bases stayed unmatched. The germline gives CDR1 SGHAT, CDR2 FQDESV (reference sequence). The CDR3 sequence is 14 residues long. CDR3 sequence: CASSLRTGGKGYTF. The CDR3 DNA sequence: TGTGCCAGCAGCTTACGGACAGGGGGCAAAGGCTACACCTTC.

The V gene is TRBV13, the J gene TRBJ2-5; 10 nucleotides match TRBD1. The V gene end was trimmed by 5 bases and the J gene end by 6 bases; junction bases not matched to a gene: 9. The length of the CDR3 is 15 residues. Germline V gene lookup returns CDR1 PRHDT and CDR2 FYEKMQ (reference sequence). The CDR3 sequence is CASSPRGQGKKTQYF. The CDR3 nucleotides read TGTGCCAGCAGCCCCAGGGGACAGGGGAAAAAGACCCAGTACTTC. Supplemented by reference TRBV13 and TRBJ2-5, the full variable domain reads AAGVIQSPRHLIKEKRETATLKCYPIPRHDTVYWYQQGPGQDPQFLISFYEKMQSDKGSIPDRFSAQQFSDYHSELNMSSLELGDSALYFCASSPRGQGKKTQYFGPGTRLLVL.

The V call is TRBV7-3, the J call TRBJ1-2; D remains ambiguous. Germline V gene sequence: CDR1 SGHTA, CDR2 FQGTGA. Trimming pared 0 bases from V and 6 bases from J, leaving 11 bases between. This CDR3 has 14 residues. DNA for the CDR3: TGTGCCAGCAGCTTAACCGCCGGATCAAATGGCTACACCTTC. Its protein is CASSLTAGSNGYTF.

The CDR3 spells CAISDPGLAGGPSSYNEQFF. In nucleotides, the CDR3 is TGTGCCATCAGTGATCCGGGACTAGCGGGGGGGCCGTCTTCCTACAATGAGCAGTTCTTC. J is TRBJ2-1 and V is TRBV10-3; 16 bases are a match to TRBD2. The junction had 9 bases not matched to a gene; V was cut back by 3 bases and J by 1 base. The CDR3 extends over 20 amino acids. Germline CDR1 reads ENHRY; CDR2 reads SYGVKD.

This clonotype was seen a few times. This rearrangement joins TRBV20-1 to TRBJ1-2; no firm D call. Germline V lookup: CDR1 DFQATT, CDR2 SNEGSKA (reference sequence). This CDR3 region has 15 residues. With 1 base removed from V and 4 bases from J, the gap between germline ends came to 16 bases. The CDR3 DNA is TGCAGTGCTAGAGCGGCGGACTCGCCTAGCTATGGCTACACCTTC. As protein: CSARAADSPSYGYTF.

As concerns this clonotype: It may be a read error: a sequence one base away is much more abundant. The rearrangement links TRBV6-5 to TRBJ2-3; 7 bases fit TRBD1. In germline, CDR1 is MNHEY, CDR2 SVGAGI. This CDR3 is built from 15 residues. The CDR3 nucleotides read TGTGTCAGCAGTTACTCGGGACAGTACACAGATACGCAGTATTTT. This sequence encodes CVSSYSGQYTDTQYF.

This clonotype was found a few times. The chain combines TRBV6-5 with TRBJ1-1; possibly TRBD1 for D (5 bases). This CDR3 contains 12 residues. Germline V lookup: CDR1 MNHEY, CDR2 SVGAGI. The V gene lost 10 bases and the J gene lost 7 bases, with 16 bases spanning the gap. For the CDR3, the DNA is TGTGCCACAACGGGGGATTCAGGTGAAGCTTTCTTT. It encodes CATTGDSGEAFF.

The chain employs TRBV24-1 and TRBJ2-3, with 7 bases aligning to TRBD1. J lost 6 bases, V lost 5 bases, and 10 bases had no gene match. This CDR3 comprises 15 residues. Germline assignment: CDR1 KGHDR and CDR2 SFDVKD. Here the CDR3 reads CATSGKGGTRDTQYF. CDR3 nucleotide sequence: TGTGCCACCAGTGGGAAAGGGGGCACGAGGGATACGCAGTATTTT.

This clonotype was counted once. V gene TRBV20-1 combines with J gene TRBJ1-5; the match to TRBD1 covers 7 bases. V dropped 0 bases and J dropped 7; count of bases not matched to a gene: 6. The CDR3 has 14 residues. Germline V CDR1 and CDR2: DFQATT, SNEGSKA (reference sequence). The CDR3 is CSARERQGLQPQHF. CDR3 DNA sequence: TGCAGTGCTAGAGAGCGACAGGGCCTCCAGCCCCAGCATTTT.

This CDR3 reads CASSQDPQSTTYEQYF. The CDR3 DNA reads TGTGCCAGCAGCCAAGATCCACAGAGTACCACCTACGAGCAGTACTTC. This chain links TRBV4-2 with TRBJ2-5, with D unclear. The assigned J gene may be wrong: the sequence end matches TRBJ2-7 better. CDR1 is LGHNA, CDR2 YNFKEQ, per germline. The CDR3 spans 16 residues.

The chain employs TRBV12-3 or TRBV12-4 and TRBJ1-2, with no clear D. Trimming took off 5 bases at V and 5 bases at J, with 15 bases between the two ends. The CDR3 extends over 14 amino acids. The CDR3 is CASSKSGFSYGYTF. The DNA of the CDR3 is TGTGCCAGCAGTAAAAGCGGGTTTTCATATGGCTACACCTTC.

This clonotype was picked up a small number of times. The chain couples TRBV12-3 or TRBV12-4 to TRBJ2-4, with 8 bases lining up with TRBD1. This CDR3 contains 15 residues. V trimming: 5 bases; J trimming: 0 bases; junction bases outside the gene matches: 3. The CDR3 DNA is TGTGCCAGCAGTCCCGACAGGGGAGCCAAAAACATTCAGTACTTC. Translation: CASSPDRGAKNIQYF.

This clonotype turned up a few times. This CDR3 is CASSQLQGAVGYEQYF. CDR3 nucleotide sequence: TGTGCCAGCAGCCAATTGCAGGGGGCAGTAGGCTACGAGCAGTACTTC. The genes are TRBV4-2 and TRBJ2-7; TRBD1 aligns across 8 bases. Losses at the gene ends were 2 bases for V and 3 bases for J; bases not matched to a gene: 9. The CDR3 loop spans 16 amino acids. Germline-derived CDR1 and CDR2 are LGHNA and YNFKEQ.

The chain is built from TRBV6-5 and TRBJ2-7, with 8 bases lining up with TRBD2. The CDR3 is 15 residues long. Per germline, CDR1 MNHEY and CDR2 SVGAGI. Trimming at V came to 5 bases and at J to 2 bases, leaving 8 bases not matched to a gene. CDR3 loop: CASSQTNGGAYEQYF. In nucleotides, the CDR3 is TGTGCCAGCAGTCAAACTAACGGGGGGGCCTACGAGCAGTACTTC.

The V call is TRBV10-3, the J call TRBJ2-3; a weak D match, TRBD1 (8 bases). Trimming took off 7 bases at V and 4 bases at J, with 18 bases between the two ends. In germline, CDR1 is ENHRY, CDR2 SYGVKD. The CDR3 contains 15 residues. The CDR3 here is CAITATGGLPDTQYF. The CDR3 DNA sequence: TGTGCCATCACCGCCACAGGGGGACTACCAGATACGCAGTATTTT.

The J gene is TRBJ2-1, the V gene TRBV7-2, with a possible D match to TRBD2 (5 bases). Germline V CDR1 and CDR2: SGHTA, FQGNSA. The ends were cut back, 5 bases at V and 10 bases at J, with 9 bases in the middle. The CDR3 loop spans 11 amino acids. In nucleotides, the CDR3 is TGTGCCAGCAGCCCTAGCTACGAGCAGTTCTTC. Protein sequence: CASSPSYEQFF.